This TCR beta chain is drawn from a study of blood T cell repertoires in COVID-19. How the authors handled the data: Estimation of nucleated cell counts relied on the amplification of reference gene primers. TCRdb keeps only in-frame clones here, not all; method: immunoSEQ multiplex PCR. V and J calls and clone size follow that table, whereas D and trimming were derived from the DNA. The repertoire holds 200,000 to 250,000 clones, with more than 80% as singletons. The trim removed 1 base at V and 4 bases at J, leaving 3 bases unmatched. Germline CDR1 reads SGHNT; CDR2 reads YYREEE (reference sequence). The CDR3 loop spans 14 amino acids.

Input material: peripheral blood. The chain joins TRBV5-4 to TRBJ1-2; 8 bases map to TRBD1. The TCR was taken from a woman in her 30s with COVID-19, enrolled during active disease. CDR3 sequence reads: CASSLSDRGYGYTF. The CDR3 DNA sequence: TGTGCCAGCAGCTTGTCTGACAGGGGCTATGGCTACACCTTC. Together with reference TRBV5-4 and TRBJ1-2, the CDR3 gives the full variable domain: ETGVTQSPTHLIKTRGQQVTLRCSSQSGHNTVSWYQQALGQGPQFIFQYYREEENGRGNFPPRFSGLQFPNYSSELNVNALELDDSALYLCASSLSDRGYGYTFGSGTRLTVV.